The clone carrying this T cell receptor (beta chain) occurred once. Its antigen is unknown. This record comes from a study of glioma-infiltrating T cells. Study at large: Low-grade gliomas were grade II; glioblastomas were grade IV at initial diagnosis. Glioma patients had dexamethasone for six or fewer days before surgery. Findings of the study overall: Tissue-blood divergence was below expectation in non-neoplastic patients, above in gliomas.

CDR1 SEHNR and CDR2 FQNEAQ come from the germline V gene (reference sequence). The CDR3 has 12 amino acids. V was pared by 7 bases and J by 7 bases, with 10 bases between. Amplification of TCR alpha and beta CDR3 regions from RNA used iRepertoire nested multiplex PCR. TCRdb itself ran the multiplex PCR reads through MiXCR, one entry per CDR3 protein. The table has approximately 400,000 distinct CDR3 sequences, roughly two fifths seen once. The chain uses TRBV7-9 and TRBJ2-2; no reliable D call. The specimen sequenced was glioma tissue, nonneoplastic brain tissue, or PBMCs (not recorded which). The sequence was obtained from a human donor with low-grade glioma or glioblastoma, undergoing nonglioma brain surgery, or in good health (not recorded which). The CDR3 protein is CASTSTLGELFF. The CDR3 nucleotides are TGTGCCAGCACCTCCACCCTCGGGGAGCTGTTTTTT.